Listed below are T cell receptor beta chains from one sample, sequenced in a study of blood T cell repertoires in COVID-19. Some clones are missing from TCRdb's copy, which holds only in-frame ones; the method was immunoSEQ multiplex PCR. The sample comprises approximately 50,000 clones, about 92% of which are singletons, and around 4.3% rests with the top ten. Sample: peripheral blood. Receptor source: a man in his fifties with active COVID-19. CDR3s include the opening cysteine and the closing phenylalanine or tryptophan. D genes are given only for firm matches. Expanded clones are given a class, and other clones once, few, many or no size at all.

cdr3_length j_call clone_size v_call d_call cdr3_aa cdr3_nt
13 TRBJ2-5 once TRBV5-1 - CASSEAVGETQYF TGCGCCAGCAGCGAAGCGGTAGGGGAGACCCAGTACTTC
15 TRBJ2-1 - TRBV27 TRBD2 CASSRGGLGLNEQFF TGTGCCAGCAGTCGGGGGGGGCTCGGACTGAATGAGCAGTTCTTC
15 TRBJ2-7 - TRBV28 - CASSIRRDYSYEQYF TGTGCCAGCAGTATCCGGAGGGATTACTCCTACGAGCAGTACTTC
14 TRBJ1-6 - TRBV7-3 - CASSHRADNSPLHF TGTGCCAGCAGCCACAGGGCAGATAATTCACCCCTCCACTTT
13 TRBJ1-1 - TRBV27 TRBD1 CASSFRQGAEAFF TGTGCCAGCAGTTTCAGACAGGGAGCTGAAGCTTTCTTT
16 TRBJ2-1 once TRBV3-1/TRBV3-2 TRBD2 CASSQVLGEGYNEQFF TGTGCCAGCAGCCAAGTCTTGGGGGAGGGATACAATGAGCAGTTCTTC
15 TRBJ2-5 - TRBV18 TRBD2 CASSPQAGGQETQYF TGTGCCAGCTCGCCTCAAGCGGGGGGGCAAGAGACCCAGTACTTC
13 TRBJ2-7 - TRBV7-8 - CASSLVSGYEQYF TGTGCCAGCAGCTTAGTTAGCGGCTACGAGCAGTACTTC
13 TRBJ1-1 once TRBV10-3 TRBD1 CASEGAEDTEAFF TGTGCCTCCGAGGGGGCGGAGGACACTGAAGCTTTCTTT
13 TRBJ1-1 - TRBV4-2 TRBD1 CASSQVGQTEAFF TGTGCCAGCAGCCAAGTGGGACAGACTGAAGCTTTCTTT
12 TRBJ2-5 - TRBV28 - CASSSGSETQYF TGTGCCAGCAGTTCAGGGTCAGAGACCCAGTACTTC
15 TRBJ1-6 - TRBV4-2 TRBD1 CASSQVDRDNSPLHF TGTGCCAGCAGCCAAGTGGACAGGGATAATTCACCCCTCCACTTT
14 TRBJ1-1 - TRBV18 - CASSSAGGNTEAFF TGTGCCAGCTCCTCCGCGGGGGGTAACACTGAAGCTTTCTTT
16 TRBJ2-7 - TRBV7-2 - CASSPIGDNSPYEQYF TGTGCCAGCAGCCCCATTGGGGACAACAGCCCGTACGAGCAGTACTTC
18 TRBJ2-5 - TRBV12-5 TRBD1 CASGLVLRGPPYQETQYF TGTGCTAGTGGTTTGGTACTGAGGGGGCCCCCGTACCAAGAGACCCAGTACTTC
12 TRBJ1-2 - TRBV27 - CASREEGHGYTF TGTGCCAGCAGGGAGGAGGGCCATGGCTACACCTTC
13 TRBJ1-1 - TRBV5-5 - CASSFGLNTEAFF TGTGCCAGCAGCTTTGGGCTGAACACTGAAGCTTTCTTT
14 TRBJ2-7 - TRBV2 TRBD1 CASSSGTGLYEQYF TGTGCCAGCAGTTCCGGGACAGGGCTATACGAGCAGTACTTC
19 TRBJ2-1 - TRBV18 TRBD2 CASSPMGGGSGNSYNEQFF TGTGCCAGCTCACCGATGGGGGGTGGCAGCGGGAACTCCTACAATGAGCAGTTCTTC
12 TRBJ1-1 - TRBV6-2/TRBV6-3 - CASSSRRGEAFF TGTGCCAGCAGTTCCCGACGGGGAGAAGCTTTCTTT
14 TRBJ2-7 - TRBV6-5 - CASRGTRTNYEQYF TGTGCCAGCCGAGGGACACGGACAAATTACGAGCAGTACTTC
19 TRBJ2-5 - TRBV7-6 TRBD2 CASSQPGILAGASRETQYF TGTGCCAGCAGCCAACCTGGAATACTAGCGGGAGCGAGTCGAGAGACCCAGTACTTC
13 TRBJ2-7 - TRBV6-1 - CASSEAYSYEQYF TGTGCCAGCAGTGAAGCCTACTCCTACGAGCAGTACTTC
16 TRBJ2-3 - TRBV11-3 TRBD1 CASSLGGQGYTDTQYF TGTGCCAGCAGCTTAGGCGGACAGGGTTACACAGATACGCAGTATTTT
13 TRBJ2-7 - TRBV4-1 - CASSQGAGYEQYF TGCGCCAGCAGCCAAGGCGCAGGCTACGAGCAGTACTTC
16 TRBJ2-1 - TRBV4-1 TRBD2 CASSPGTSGIYNEQFF TGCGCCAGCAGCCCTGGGACTAGCGGGATCTACAATGAGCAGTTCTTC
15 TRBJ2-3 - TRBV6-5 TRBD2 CASGRASGGADTQYF TGTGCCAGCGGTAGGGCTAGCGGGGGGGCAGATACGCAGTATTTT
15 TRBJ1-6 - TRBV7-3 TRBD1 CASSEGTEYNSPLHF TGTGCCAGCAGCGAAGGGACAGAGTATAATTCACCCCTCCACTTT
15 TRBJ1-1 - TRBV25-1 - CASSETGVDHTEAFF TGTGCCAGCAGCGAAACGGGGGTTGATCACACTGAAGCTTTCTTT
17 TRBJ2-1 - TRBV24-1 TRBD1 CATSDASSGTGHNEQFF TGTGCCACCAGTGATGCGAGTTCCGGGACAGGTCACAATGAGCAGTTCTTC
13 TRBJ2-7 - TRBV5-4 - CASSLRGSYEQYF TGTGCCAGCAGCTTACGGGGGAGCTACGAGCAGTACTTC
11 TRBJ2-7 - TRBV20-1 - CSARSGFEQYF TGCAGTGCTAGATCGGGATTCGAGCAGTACTTC
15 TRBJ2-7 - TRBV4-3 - CASSQASGRAYEQYF TGCGCCAGCAGCCAGGCCAGCGGGCGGGCCTACGAGCAGTACTTC
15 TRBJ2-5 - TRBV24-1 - CATSDNSGKIETQYF TGTGCCACCAGTGATAATAGCGGAAAGATAGAGACCCAGTACTTC
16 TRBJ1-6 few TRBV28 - CASSYPRGGDNSPLHF TGTGCCAGCAGTTACCCCCGGGGTGGAGATAATTCACCCCTCCACTTT
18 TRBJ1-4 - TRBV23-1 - CASSQSAQGLRWNEKLFF TGCGCCAGCAGTCAATCCGCCCAGGGATTGAGATGGAATGAAAAACTGTTTTTT
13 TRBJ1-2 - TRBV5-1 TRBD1 CASSRDRASGYTF TGCGCCAGCAGCCGGGACAGGGCTTCGGGCTACACCTTC
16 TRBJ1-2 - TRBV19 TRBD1 CASSPRGQGANYGYTF TGTGCCAGTAGTCCAAGGGGACAGGGCGCTAACTATGGCTACACCTTC
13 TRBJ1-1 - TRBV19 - CASSRLGGTEAFF TGTGCCAGTAGTCGTCTTGGGGGGACTGAAGCTTTCTTT
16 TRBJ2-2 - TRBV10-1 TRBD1 CASSETGQGGVGELFF TGCGCCAGCAGTGAGACGGGACAGGGTGGCGTCGGGGAGCTGTTTTTT
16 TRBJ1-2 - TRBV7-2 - CASIPLAGGGFYGYTF TGTGCCAGCATCCCCCTTGCCGGGGGGGGGTTTTATGGCTACACCTTC
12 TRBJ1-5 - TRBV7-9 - CASTRGGAPQHF TGTGCCAGCACCCGGGGGGGGGCCCCCCAGCATTTT
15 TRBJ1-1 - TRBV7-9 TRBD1 CASYSYRDRGGLAFF TGTGCCAGCTATTCTTATAGGGACAGGGGAGGGTTGGCTTTCTTT
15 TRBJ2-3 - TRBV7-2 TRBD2 CASSLLRGGSDTQYF TGTGCCAGCAGCTTACTACGGGGGGGGTCAGATACGCAGTATTTT
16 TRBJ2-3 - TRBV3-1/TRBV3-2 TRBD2 CASSHMTSGGVDTQYF TGTGCCAGCAGCCATATGACTAGCGGGGGTGTAGATACGCAGTATTTT
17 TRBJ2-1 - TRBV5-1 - CASSLEGRQVPYNEQFF TGCGCCAGCAGCTTGGAAGGTAGGCAGGTCCCTTACAATGAGCAGTTCTTC
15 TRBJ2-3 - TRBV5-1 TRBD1 CASSPGQGSPDTQYF TGCGCCAGCAGCCCGGGACAGGGGAGTCCAGATACGCAGTATTTT
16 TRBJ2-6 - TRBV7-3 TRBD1 CASTPGQGSGANVLTF TGTGCCAGCACCCCAGGACAGGGCTCTGGGGCCAACGTCCTGACTTTC
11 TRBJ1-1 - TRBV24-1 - CATSSAREAFF TGTGCCACCAGTTCCGCCAGGGAAGCTTTCTTT
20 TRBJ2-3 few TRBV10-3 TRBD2 CAISESGLAGGIKGTDTQYF TGTGCCATCAGTGAGTCTGGGCTAGCGGGAGGAATAAAAGGTACAGATACGCAGTATTTT
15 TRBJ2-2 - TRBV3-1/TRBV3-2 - CASSHLGRNTGELFF TGTGCCAGCAGCCATTTGGGCCGTAACACCGGGGAGCTGTTTTTT
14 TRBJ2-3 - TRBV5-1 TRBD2 CASSSGLATDTQYF TGCGCCAGCAGCTCGGGACTAGCAACAGATACGCAGTATTTT
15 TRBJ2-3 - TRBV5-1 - CASSRRIGGPDTQYF TGCGCCAGCAGCAGAAGGATCGGGGGACCAGATACGCAGTATTTT
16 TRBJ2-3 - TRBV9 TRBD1 CASSAGSQGAIGTQYF TGTGCCAGCAGCGCCGGTTCACAGGGGGCGATTGGTACGCAGTATTTT
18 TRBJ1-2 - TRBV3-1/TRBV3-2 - CASSQEGRWWTQNYGYTF TGTGCCAGCAGCCAAGAAGGGCGGTGGTGGACACAAAACTATGGCTACACCTTC
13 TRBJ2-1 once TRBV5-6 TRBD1 CASSFGTGNEQFF TGTGCCAGCAGCTTCGGGACAGGGAATGAGCAGTTCTTC
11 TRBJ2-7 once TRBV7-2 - CASSLSSEQYF TGTGCCAGCAGCTTATCTTCCGAGCAGTACTTC
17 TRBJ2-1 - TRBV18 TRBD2 CASSTSVTSGIRSEQFF TGTGCCAGCTCCACCAGTGTGACTAGCGGAATTAGGAGTGAGCAGTTCTTC
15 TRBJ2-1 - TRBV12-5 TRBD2 CASGSGLAEGNEQFF TGTGCTAGTGGTTCGGGACTAGCGGAGGGGAATGAGCAGTTCTTC